The rows below give T cell receptor beta chains drawn from one sample of a study of T cells in Graves' hyperthyroidism and ophthalmopathy. Using its own MiXCR run on the multiplex PCR reads, TCRdb lists one record per CDR3 protein. Of just under 750,000 distinct CDR3 sequences detected, around 40% appear once; the ten largest clones hold around 29%. Material for sequencing was blood. Every receptor here comes from a middle-aged woman with Graves' hyperthyroidism. CDR3s include the opening cysteine and the closing phenylalanine or tryptophan. Each record gives: J gene, V gene, clone size, D gene, CDR3 protein, CDR3 DNA. D genes are given only for firm matches. Some rows mark clone size as missing; the rest say once, few, many or name a class of expanded clone.

j_gene: TRBJ2-7
v_gene: TRBV29-1
abundance: many
d_gene: .
CDR3aa: CSASAGGYQAYEQYF
CDR3nt: TGCAGCGCGTCGGCAGGAGGTTACCAGGCCTACGAGCAGTACTTC

j_gene: TRBJ2-2
v_gene: TRBV20-1
abundance: many
d_gene: .
CDR3aa: CSARGPAPHQGGELFF
CDR3nt: TGCAGTGCTAGAGGACCTGCTCCCCATCAAGGCGGGGAGCTGTTTTTT

j_gene: TRBJ1-1
v_gene: TRBV9
abundance: few
d_gene: .
CDR3aa: CASRPFSTGNTEAFF
CDR3nt: TGTGCCAGCAGGCCTTTCTCAACGGGGAACACTGAAGCTTTCTTT

j_gene: TRBJ1-1
v_gene: TRBV10-2
abundance: .
d_gene: .
CDR3aa: CASIGARATEAFF
CDR3nt: TGCGCCAGCATAGGGGCCAGGGCCACTGAAGCTTTCTTT

j_gene: TRBJ1-1
v_gene: TRBV12-3/TRBV12-4
abundance: few
d_gene: TRBD1
CDR3aa: CASSLRDRVYAEAFF
CDR3nt: TGTGCCAGCAGTCTCCGGGACAGGGTATACGCTGAAGCTTTCTTT

j_gene: TRBJ2-7
v_gene: TRBV20-1
abundance: .
d_gene: TRBD2
CDR3aa: CSAIDSGAWSYEQYF
CDR3nt: TGCAGTGCTATCGATAGCGGGGCTTGGTCCTACGAGCAGTACTTC

j_gene: TRBJ2-7
v_gene: TRBV28
abundance: .
d_gene: .
CDR3aa: CASSLGTESYEQYF
CDR3nt: TGTGCCAGCAGTTTAGGGACCGAGTCCTACGAGCAGTACTTC

j_gene: TRBJ2-7
v_gene: TRBV7-6
abundance: .
d_gene: .
CDR3aa: CASSPTADTEQYF
CDR3nt: TGTGCCAGCAGCCCGACGGCGGATACCGAGCAGTACTTC

j_gene: TRBJ2-7
v_gene: TRBV4-3
abundance: .
d_gene: .
CDR3aa: CASSQRGLRDSAYEQYF
CDR3nt: TGCGCCAGCAGCCAGCGGGGCCTTAGGGACAGCGCTTACGAGCAGTACTTC

j_gene: TRBJ1-4
v_gene: TRBV2
abundance: many
d_gene: .
CDR3aa: CASSAQVENEKLFF
CDR3nt: TGTGCCAGCAGTGCCCAGGTTGAGAATGAAAAACTGTTTTTT

j_gene: TRBJ2-3
v_gene: TRBV11-2
abundance: .
d_gene: TRBD2
CDR3aa: CASSLQYAVAGGGDTQYF
CDR3nt: TGTGCCAGCAGCCTACAATACGCCGTAGCGGGAGGAGGAGATACGCAGTATTTT

j_gene: TRBJ1-4
v_gene: TRBV7-9
abundance: few
d_gene: TRBD1
CDR3aa: CASTNWRTGRREKLFF
CDR3nt: TGTGCCAGCACCAACTGGAGGACAGGGCGGCGCGAAAAACTGTTTTTT

j_gene: TRBJ1-2
v_gene: TRBV4-3
abundance: .
d_gene: TRBD1
CDR3aa: CASSQETGDGYTF
CDR3nt: TGCGCCAGCAGCCAAGAGACAGGGGATGGCTACACCTTC

j_gene: TRBJ2-5
v_gene: TRBV20-1
abundance: .
d_gene: .
CDR3aa: CSARKAGNQETQYF
CDR3nt: TGCAGTGCTCGGAAGGCAGGGAATCAAGAGACCCAGTACTTC

j_gene: TRBJ1-1
v_gene: TRBV9
abundance: .
d_gene: .
CDR3aa: CASSQDYTGGEASF
CDR3nt: TGTGCCAGCAGCCAAGATTACACGGGCGGTGAAGCTTCCTTT

j_gene: TRBJ1-5
v_gene: TRBV7-2
abundance: few
d_gene: .
CDR3aa: CASSPSVAQPQHF
CDR3nt: TGTGCCAGCAGCCCAAGTGTGGCTCAGCCCCAGCATTTT

j_gene: TRBJ2-2
v_gene: TRBV9
abundance: .
d_gene: TRBD2
CDR3aa: CASSAPLSGTSGRLGTGELFF
CDR3nt: TGTGCCAGCAGCGCGCCTCTTTCCGGGACTAGCGGGAGGCTGGGCACCGGGGAGCTGTTTTTT

j_gene: TRBJ2-7
v_gene: TRBV6-5
abundance: .
d_gene: .
CDR3aa: CASSYGYDQGGSYEQYF
CDR3nt: TGTGCCAGCAGTTACGGGTACGATCAGGGTGGATCCTACGAGCAGTACTTC

j_gene: TRBJ2-5
v_gene: TRBV12-3/TRBV12-4
abundance: .
d_gene: TRBD1
CDR3aa: CASSRTGGLKETQYF
CDR3nt: TGTGCCAGCAGTCGGACAGGGGGCCTCAAAGAGACCCAGTACTTC

j_gene: TRBJ1-1
v_gene: TRBV5-8
abundance: .
d_gene: .
CDR3aa: CASSDRWQPEAFF
CDR3nt: TGTGCCAGCAGCGACAGGTGGCAACCCGAAGCTTTCTTT

j_gene: TRBJ2-5
v_gene: TRBV12-3/TRBV12-4
abundance: few
d_gene: TRBD2
CDR3aa: CASSFRRGGPETQYF
CDR3nt: TGTGCCAGCAGTTTTCGGCGGGGGGGCCCTGAGACCCAGTACTTC

j_gene: TRBJ1-1
v_gene: TRBV29-1
abundance: many
d_gene: .
CDR3aa: CSVRGRDLNTEAFF
CDR3nt: TGCAGCGTTCGTGGCAGAGATTTGAACACTGAAGCTTTCTTT

j_gene: TRBJ1-1
v_gene: TRBV5-1
abundance: few
d_gene: TRBD1
CDR3aa: CASSQHRGHRNTEAFF
CDR3nt: TGCGCCAGCAGCCAACACAGGGGGCACAGGAACACTGAAGCTTTCTTT

j_gene: TRBJ1-5
v_gene: TRBV20-1
abundance: once
d_gene: .
CDR3aa: CSASTTGQAGGNQPQHF
CDR3nt: TGCAGTGCTAGCACGACAGGCCAGGCCGGGGGCAATCAGCCCCAGCATTTT

j_gene: TRBJ1-2
v_gene: TRBV11-3
abundance: .
d_gene: .
CDR3aa: CASSLRRTNYGYTF
CDR3nt: TGTGCCAGCAGTTTAAGGAGAACTAACTATGGCTACACCTTC

j_gene: TRBJ1-2
v_gene: TRBV12-3/TRBV12-4
abundance: .
d_gene: .
CDR3aa: CASSFNRREGRDAYGYTF
CDR3nt: TGTGCCAGCAGTTTTAATCGGCGTGAGGGCAGGGACGCCTATGGCTACACCTTC

j_gene: TRBJ1-2
v_gene: TRBV4-1
abundance: many
d_gene: .
CDR3aa: CASSQAGRGYGYTF
CDR3nt: TGCGCCAGCAGCCAAGCTGGGAGGGGCTATGGCTACACCTTC

j_gene: TRBJ2-7
v_gene: TRBV20-1
abundance: many
d_gene: .
CDR3aa: CSARERRGPYEQYF
CDR3nt: TGCAGTGCTAGAGAGCGCCGGGGGCCCTACGAGCAGTACTTC

j_gene: TRBJ2-7
v_gene: TRBV20-1
abundance: once
d_gene: TRBD1
CDR3aa: CSAGQGVEYEQYF
CDR3nt: TGCAGTGCTGGACAGGGCGTTGAGTACGAGCAGTACTTC

j_gene: TRBJ2-3
v_gene: TRBV9
abundance: .
d_gene: .
CDR3aa: CASSVVLGADTQYF
CDR3nt: TGTGCCAGCAGCGTAGTTTTAGGCGCAGATACGCAGTATTTT

j_gene: TRBJ2-7
v_gene: TRBV7-8
abundance: few
d_gene: .
CDR3aa: CASSPSRGGLAYEQYF
CDR3nt: TGTGCCAGCAGCCCCTCAAGGGGGGGCTTGGCCTACGAGCAGTACTTC

j_gene: TRBJ1-2
v_gene: TRBV19
abundance: .
d_gene: .
CDR3aa: CASGTVSGRDGYTF
CDR3nt: TGTGCCAGTGGTACAGTATCGGGGAGAGATGGCTACACCTTC

j_gene: TRBJ1-2
v_gene: TRBV6-6
abundance: few
d_gene: .
CDR3aa: CASSEGQGALRGYTF
CDR3nt: TGTGCCAGCAGTGAAGGTCAAGGGGCTCTTCGTGGCTACACCTTC

j_gene: TRBJ1-5
v_gene: TRBV5-5
abundance: .
d_gene: .
CDR3aa: CASSVEGTGGNQPQHF
CDR3nt: TGTGCCAGCAGCGTAGAGGGGACGGGGGGCAATCAGCCCCAGCATTTT

j_gene: TRBJ1-6
v_gene: TRBV2
abundance: many
d_gene: .
CDR3aa: CASNPDKRSPLHF
CDR3nt: TGTGCCAGCAACCCGGACAAGAGGTCACCCCTCCACTTT

j_gene: TRBJ1-1
v_gene: TRBV29-1
abundance: .
d_gene: TRBD1
CDR3aa: CSVERDRAGTEAFF
CDR3nt: TGCAGCGTTGAGCGGGACAGGGCTGGCACTGAAGCTTTCTTT

j_gene: TRBJ1-2
v_gene: TRBV2
abundance: many
d_gene: TRBD1
CDR3aa: CASSEGAGGYGYTF
CDR3nt: TGTGCCAGCAGTGAAGGGGCAGGGGGCTATGGCTACACCTTC

j_gene: TRBJ2-3
v_gene: TRBV5-1
abundance: .
d_gene: .
CDR3aa: CASRPPLGVGRDTQYF
CDR3nt: TGCGCCAGCAGGCCCCCCTTAGGGGTAGGGCGGGATACGCAGTATTTT

j_gene: TRBJ1-6
v_gene: TRBV7-8
abundance: few
d_gene: .
CDR3aa: CASSLGRGGNSPLHF
CDR3nt: TGTGCCAGCAGCTTAGGCCGGGGGGGAAATTCACCCCTCCACTTT

j_gene: TRBJ1-5
v_gene: TRBV15
abundance: .
d_gene: .
CDR3aa: CATSRQGADQPQHF
CDR3nt: TGTGCCACCAGCAGACAGGGTGCGGATCAGCCCCAGCATTTT

j_gene: TRBJ1-1
v_gene: TRBV19
abundance: many
d_gene: .
CDR3aa: CATRRSRQTGLMNTEAFF
CDR3nt: TGTGCCACCCGCCGATCTAGGCAAACAGGCCTTATGAACACTGAAGCTTTCTTT

j_gene: TRBJ1-1
v_gene: TRBV7-2
abundance: few
d_gene: .
CDR3aa: CASSPRSTMNTEAFF
CDR3nt: TGTGCCAGCAGCCCACGGTCGACAATGAACACTGAAGCTTTCTTT

j_gene: TRBJ1-6
v_gene: TRBV7-2
abundance: many
d_gene: .
CDR3aa: CASSTGDYNSPLHF
CDR3nt: TGTGCCAGCAGTACGGGGGACTATAATTCACCCCTCCACTTT

j_gene: TRBJ1-2
v_gene: TRBV5-1
abundance: many
d_gene: TRBD1
CDR3aa: CASSSQGSYGYTF
CDR3nt: TGTGCCAGCAGCTCACAGGGGAGCTATGGCTACACCTTC

j_gene: TRBJ2-5
v_gene: TRBV7-2
abundance: .
d_gene: TRBD2
CDR3aa: CASSPRGGPETQYF
CDR3nt: TGTGCCAGCAGCCCCCGGGGGGGCCCGGAGACCCAGTACTTC

j_gene: TRBJ1-5
v_gene: TRBV10-3
abundance: many
d_gene: .
CDR3aa: CASQGGEGDRSNQPQHF
CDR3nt: TGTGCCAGCCAAGGGGGGGAGGGTGATCGAAGCAATCAGCCCCAGCATTTT

j_gene: TRBJ2-2
v_gene: TRBV4-1
abundance: .
d_gene: TRBD1
CDR3aa: CASSQWTGGNTGELFF
CDR3nt: TGCGCCAGCAGCCAATGGACAGGGGGAAACACCGGGGAGCTGTTTTTT

j_gene: TRBJ1-1
v_gene: TRBV7-2
abundance: .
d_gene: .
CDR3aa: CASNRQVNTEAFF
CDR3nt: TGTGCCAGCAACAGGCAGGTGAACACTGAAGCTTTCTTT

j_gene: TRBJ2-7
v_gene: TRBV19
abundance: once
d_gene: .
CDR3aa: CASSPRGRYEQYF
CDR3nt: TGTGCCAGTAGTCCCCGGGGCCGTTATGAGCAGTACTTC

j_gene: TRBJ1-2
v_gene: TRBV12-3/TRBV12-4
abundance: .
d_gene: .
CDR3aa: CASSLRRLDYGYTF
CDR3nt: TGTGCCAGCAGTTTAAGGAGGTTGGACTATGGCTACACCTTC

j_gene: TRBJ1-1
v_gene: TRBV19
abundance: few
d_gene: .
CDR3aa: CAVSWAGNTEAFF
CDR3nt: TGTGCCGTATCCTGGGCGGGGAACACTGAAGCTTTCTTT

j_gene: TRBJ1-3
v_gene: TRBV7-2
abundance: many
d_gene: .
CDR3aa: CASSLAASAGNTIYF
CDR3nt: TGTGCCAGCAGCCTTGCTGCCTCGGCGGGAAACACCATATATTTT

j_gene: TRBJ1-6
v_gene: TRBV20-1
abundance: many
d_gene: TRBD1
CDR3aa: CSARDYGTGASPLHF
CDR3nt: TGCAGTGCTAGAGATTACGGGACAGGGGCATCACCCCTCCACTTT

j_gene: TRBJ1-4
v_gene: TRBV20-1
abundance: many
d_gene: .
CDR3aa: CSARLAWANEKLFF
CDR3nt: TGCAGTGCTAGATTGGCGTGGGCTAATGAAAAACTGTTTTTT